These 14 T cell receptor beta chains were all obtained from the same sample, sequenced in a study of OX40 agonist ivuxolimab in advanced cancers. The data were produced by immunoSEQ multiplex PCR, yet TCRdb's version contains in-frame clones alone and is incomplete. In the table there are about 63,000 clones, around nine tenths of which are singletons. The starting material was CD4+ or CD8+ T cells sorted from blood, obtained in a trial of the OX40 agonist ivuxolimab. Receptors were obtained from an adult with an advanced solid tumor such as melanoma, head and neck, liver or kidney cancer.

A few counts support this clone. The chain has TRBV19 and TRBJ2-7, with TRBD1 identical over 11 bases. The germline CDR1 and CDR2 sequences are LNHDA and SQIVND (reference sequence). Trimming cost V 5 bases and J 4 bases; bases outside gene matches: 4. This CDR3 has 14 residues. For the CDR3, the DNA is TGTGCCAGTAGTGGGACAGGGGGTGAGTACGAGCAGTACTTC. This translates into CASSGTGGEYEQYF.

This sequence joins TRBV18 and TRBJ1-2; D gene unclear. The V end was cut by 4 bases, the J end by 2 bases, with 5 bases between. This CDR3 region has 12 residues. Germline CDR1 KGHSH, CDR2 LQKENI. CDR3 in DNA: TGTGCCAGCTCACTAGACAACTATGGCTACACCTTC. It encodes CASSLDNYGYTF.

The CDR3 here is CSVWARLRNTIYF. Written as DNA, the CDR3 is TGCAGCGTTTGGGCAAGGCTGAGGAACACCATATATTTT. The genes are TRBV29-1 and TRBJ1-3, with D unresolved. Trimming took 5 bases from V and 7 from J, leaving 15 bases between them. This CDR3 comprises 13 residues. Germline CDR1 and CDR2: SQVTM and ANQGSEA.

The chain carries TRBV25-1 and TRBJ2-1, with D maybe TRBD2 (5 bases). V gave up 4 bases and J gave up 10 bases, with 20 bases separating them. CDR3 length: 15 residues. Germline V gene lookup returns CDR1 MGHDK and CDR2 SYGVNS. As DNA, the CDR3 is TGTGCCAGCAGTGGGGGTGGAGGTGTAGGGAGAGAGCAGTTCTTC. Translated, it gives CASSGGGGVGREQFF.

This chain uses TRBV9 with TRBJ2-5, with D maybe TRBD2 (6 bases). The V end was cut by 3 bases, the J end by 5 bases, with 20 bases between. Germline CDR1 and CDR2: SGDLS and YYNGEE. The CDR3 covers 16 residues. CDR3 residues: CASSAGGAGRTETQYF. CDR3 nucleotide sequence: TGTGCCAGCAGCGCCGGCGGGGCGGGCCGTACGGAGACCCAGTACTTC.

The CDR3 loop reads CASSLVGGTSTDTQYF. CDR3 DNA: TGTGCCAGCAGCTTGGTGGGCGGGACCAGTACAGATACGCAGTATTTT. V is TRBV5-4 and J is TRBJ2-3, with TRBD2 as a possible D gene (6 bases). The CDR3 extends over 16 amino acids. Trimming stripped 0 bases from V and 3 bases from J, with 14 bases between. Germline loops: CDR1 SGHNT, CDR2 YYREEE (reference sequence).

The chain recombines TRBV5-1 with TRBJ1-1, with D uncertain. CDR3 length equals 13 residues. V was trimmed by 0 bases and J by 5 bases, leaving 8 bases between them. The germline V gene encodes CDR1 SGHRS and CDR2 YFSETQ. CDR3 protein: CASSLEGWTEAFF. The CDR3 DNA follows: TGCGCCAGCAGCTTGGAGGGTTGGACTGAAGCTTTCTTT.

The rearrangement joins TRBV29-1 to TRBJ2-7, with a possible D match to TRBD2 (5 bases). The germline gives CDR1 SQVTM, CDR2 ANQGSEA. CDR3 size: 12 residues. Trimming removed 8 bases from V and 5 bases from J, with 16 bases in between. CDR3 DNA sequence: TGCAGCCCCCGTGGGGAGCTGAACGAGCAGTACTTC. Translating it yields CSPRGELNEQYF.

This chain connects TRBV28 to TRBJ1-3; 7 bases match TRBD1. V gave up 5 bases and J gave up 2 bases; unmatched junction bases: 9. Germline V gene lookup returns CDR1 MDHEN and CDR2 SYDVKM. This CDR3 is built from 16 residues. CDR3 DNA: TGTGCCAGCAGTCCTACAGGGGCCGGGACTGGAAACACCATATATTTT. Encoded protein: CASSPTGAGTGNTIYF. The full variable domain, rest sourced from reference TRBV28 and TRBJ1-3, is DVKVTQSSRYLVKRTGEKVFLECVQDMDHENMFWYRQDPGLGLRLIYFSYDVKMKEKGDIPEGYSVSREKKERFSLILESASTNQTSMYLCASSPTGAGTGNTIYFGEGSWLTVV.

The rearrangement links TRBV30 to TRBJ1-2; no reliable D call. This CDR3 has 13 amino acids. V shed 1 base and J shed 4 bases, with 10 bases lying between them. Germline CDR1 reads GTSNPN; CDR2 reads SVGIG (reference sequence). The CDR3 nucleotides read TGTGCCTGGAGTGGACAATTGGTCTATGGCTACACCTTC. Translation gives CAWSGQLVYGYTF.

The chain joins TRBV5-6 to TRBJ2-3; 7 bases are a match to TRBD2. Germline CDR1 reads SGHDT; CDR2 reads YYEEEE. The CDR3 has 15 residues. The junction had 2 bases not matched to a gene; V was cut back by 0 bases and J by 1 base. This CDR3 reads CASSLGGGRTDTQYF. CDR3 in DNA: TGTGCCAGCAGCTTGGGCGGGGGACGCACAGATACGCAGTATTTT.

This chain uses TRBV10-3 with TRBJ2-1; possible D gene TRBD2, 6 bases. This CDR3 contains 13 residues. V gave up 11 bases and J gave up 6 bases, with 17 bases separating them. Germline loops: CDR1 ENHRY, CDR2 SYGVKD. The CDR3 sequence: CAAGTSFVNEQFF. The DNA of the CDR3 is TGTGCCGCTGGGACTTCTTTCGTCAATGAGCAGTTCTTC.

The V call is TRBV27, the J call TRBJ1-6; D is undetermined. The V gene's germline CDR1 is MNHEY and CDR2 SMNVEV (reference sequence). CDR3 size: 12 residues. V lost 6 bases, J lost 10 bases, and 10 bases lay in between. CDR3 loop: CASSKVESPLHF. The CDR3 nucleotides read TGTGCCAGCAGCAAGGTCGAATCACCCCTCCACTTT.

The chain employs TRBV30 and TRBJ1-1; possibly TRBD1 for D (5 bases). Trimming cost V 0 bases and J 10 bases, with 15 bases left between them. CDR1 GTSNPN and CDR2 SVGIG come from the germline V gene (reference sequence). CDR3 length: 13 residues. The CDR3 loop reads CAWSVPGAGVAFF. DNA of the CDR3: TGTGCCTGGAGTGTACCCGGAGCGGGGGTAGCTTTCTTT.